This T cell receptor (beta chain) is drawn from a study of blood T cell repertoires in COVID-19. Looking at the study overall: COVID-19 samples from acute and convalescent phases originated in the United States, Italy and Spain. PBMCs, B-cell-depleted T cells, or T cells provided the cDNA or gDNA that made up the material.

CDR1 SGHRS and CDR2 YFSETQ come from the germline V gene. This CDR3 spans 13 amino acids. Trimming removed 3 bases at V and 0 bases at J, with 6 bases between. In the source study's methods: By means of reference gene primer amplification, nucleated cell counts were estimated. Produced via immunoSEQ multiplex PCR; TCRdb's table is partial and in-frame only. V and J calls and clone size are those listed in that table; D and trimming were worked out from the DNA. The table includes some 280,000 clones, roughly 88% detected once. The sample consisted of peripheral blood. The sequence was collected from a young woman with active or convalescent COVID-19. The chain is built from TRBV5-1 and TRBJ1-1, with D uncertain. For the CDR3, the DNA is TGCGCCAGCAGCTATGACTTGAACACTGAAGCTTTCTTT. Translating gives CASSYDLNTEAFF.